A single sample gave rise to the 12 T cell receptor beta chains below, sequenced in a study of T cell responses to AZD1222 COVID-19 vaccine. Assay: immunoSEQ multiplex PCR; the TCRdb copy retains only in-frame clones and omits some. The table records 83,000 or so clones, roughly 90% of them present only once. Source: peripheral blood, taken 28 days after the second AZD1222 dose. Receptors originate from an adult who received the AZD1222 COVID-19 vaccine.

V is TRBV11-3 and J is TRBJ1-2; D unresolved. This CDR3 spans 17 amino acids. Germline CDR1 reads SGHNT; CDR2 reads YENEEA. V was clipped by 1 base and J by 2 bases, with 17 bases between them. The CDR3 here is CASSLVVGPNKNYGYTF. CDR3 in DNA: TGTGCCAGCAGCTTAGTCGTAGGACCAAACAAAAACTATGGCTACACCTTC.

The V call is TRBV28, the J call TRBJ1-5; the match to TRBD1 covers 7 bases. The trim removed 4 bases at V and 4 bases at J, leaving 10 bases unmatched. The CDR3 length is 16 residues. Looked up from germline, CDR1 is MDHEN and CDR2 is SYDVKM. In DNA, the CDR3 is TGTGCCAGCAGTTCCCTGGGGAGGGGGCCGAATCAGCCCCAGCATTTT. This translates into CASSSLGRGPNQPQHF.

This sequence joins TRBV29-1 and TRBJ2-7; 11 nucleotides agree with TRBD2. Germline-derived CDR1 and CDR2 are SQVTM and ANQGSEA. V shed 4 bases, J shed 0 bases, and the junction held 5 bases outside the gene matches. The CDR3 runs 15 residues. CDR3 coding DNA: TGCAGCGTTGGGGGTAGCGGGAGGGCCTCCTACGAGCAGTACTTC. It translates to CSVGGSGRASYEQYF.

The rearrangement joins TRBV25-1 to TRBJ2-2, with 7 nucleotides matching TRBD1. CDR3 length equals 15 residues. Germline V gene sequence: CDR1 MGHDK, CDR2 SYGVNS. V was pared by 0 bases and J by 6 bases, with 4 bases of the junction left unmatched. This CDR3 reads CASSEYKGAAGELFF. In DNA form, the CDR3 reads TGTGCCAGCAGTGAATATAAGGGGGCCGCCGGGGAGCTGTTTTTT.

V and J are TRBV6-6 and TRBJ2-2; D unresolved. Trimming removed 2 bases at V and 1 base at J, with 8 bases between. Germline loops: CDR1 MNHNY, CDR2 SVGAGI (reference sequence). This CDR3 region has 15 residues. DNA of the CDR3: TGTGCCAGCAGTTACGACACTCTGAACACCGGGGAGCTGTTTTTT. It specifies CASSYDTLNTGELFF.

This sequence joins TRBV5-6 and TRBJ1-5; D might be TRBD1 (5 bases). The V end lost 4 bases, the J end lost 7 bases, and 15 bases lay between the germline ends. Germline V gene lookup returns CDR1 SGHDT and CDR2 YYEEEE. The CDR3 covers 14 residues. The CDR3 spells CASSAQGIRQPQHF. Written as DNA, the CDR3 is TGTGCCAGCAGCGCGCAGGGTATTCGGCAGCCCCAGCATTTT.

The V and J genes are TRBV15 and TRBJ2-3, with TRBD2 matching over 9 bases. Per the germline V gene, CDR1 is LNHNV and CDR2 is YYDKDF (reference sequence). The CDR3 spans 17 residues. V was clipped by 1 base and J by 5 bases; unmatched bases: 10. In nucleotides, the CDR3 is TGTGCCACCAGCAGAGGTTGGGAGCGGGAGGTGAGAGATACGCAGTATTTT. Its protein product is CATSRGWEREVRDTQYF.

Only one count was recorded for this clone. V and J are TRBV20-1 and TRBJ1-1, with 7 positions matching TRBD1. Germline CDR1 DFQATT, CDR2 SNEGSKA (reference sequence). This CDR3 comprises 12 residues. The V and J ends lost 3 bases and 9 bases, in that order; junction bases with no gene match: 7. DNA for the CDR3: TGCAGTGCTAGTTCTGGGACAGAAAAAGCTTTCTTT. The encoded protein is CSASSGTEKAFF.

This chain joins TRBV4-3 and TRBJ2-4; no reliable D call. The CDR3 loop spans 15 amino acids. Germline CDR1 reads LGHNA; CDR2 reads YSLEER. Deletions cut 0 bases from V and 9 bases from J, with 15 bases between. CDR3 coding DNA: TGCGCCAGCAGCCAAGACAGCGCAGGCTTGTCCATTCAGTACTTC. Translated: CASSQDSAGLSIQYF.

The chain combines TRBV5-1 with TRBJ2-7; D may match TRBD1 or TRBD2 (6 bases each). This CDR3 comprises 17 residues. V lost 0 bases to trimming and J lost 2 bases, with 18 bases between them. CDR1 is SGHRS and CDR2 is YFSETQ in the germline V gene. The DNA for the CDR3 is TGCGCCAGCAGCTTGGGCCCACTTCTAGGGGGGCCCTACGAGCAGTACTTC. It encodes CASSLGPLLGGPYEQYF.

V and J are TRBV19 and TRBJ1-2, with 12 bases identical to TRBD1. The germline V gene encodes CDR1 LNHDA and CDR2 SQIVND (reference sequence). CDR3 length equals 17 residues. Losses at the gene ends were 5 bases for V and 6 bases for J; bases not matched to a gene: 13. For the CDR3, the DNA is TGTGCCAGTAGTCCGGCCTCCCGGGACAGGGGGCCAAATGGCTACACCTTC. Translation gives CASSPASRDRGPNGYTF.

This chain joins TRBV7-2 and TRBJ2-1; D gene unclear. The CDR3 totals 15 residues. V was cut by 2 bases and J by 0 bases, with 8 bases left in between. CDR1 SGHTA and CDR2 FQGNSA come from the germline V gene. This chain's CDR3 is CASSLQRSSYNEQFF. The CDR3 DNA is TGTGCCAGCAGCTTACAACGGAGCTCCTACAATGAGCAGTTCTTC.